These 8 T cell receptor beta chains were sequenced from one sample in a study of T cells in localized non-small cell lung cancer (dated by TCRdb to 2020 to 2021). The receptor library was made with the immunoSEQ multiplex PCR assay. TCRdb obtained this table from immuneACCESS and retained in-frame rearrangements with V and J assigned. These tables miss some clones; where compared with another copy, unresolved V genes account for less than half of the shortfall, and the remainder is unexplained. The sample records 40,000 to 65,000 clones, roughly 86% of which are singletons. The top ten constitute around 17% of the sample. Sequenced material: PBMCs, taken before any cancer treatment. The receptors derive from a female donor with stage II lung adenocarcinoma.

V and J are TRBV7-9 and TRBJ2-3, with D perhaps given as TRBD1 or TRBD2 (5 bases each). This CDR3 comprises 17 residues. Germline-derived CDR1 and CDR2 are SEHNR and FQNEAQ (reference sequence). Trimming took 5 bases from V and 0 from J, leaving 18 bases between them. CDR3: CASSPAHPGTSTDTQYF. As DNA, the CDR3 is TGTGCCAGCAGCCCTGCGCATCCAGGGACGAGCACAGATACGCAGTATTTT.

The chain carries TRBV27 and TRBJ1-4; 11 nucleotides align to TRBD1. CDR3 length: 17 residues. Per germline, CDR1 MNHEY and CDR2 SMNVEV (reference sequence). With V trimmed by 0 bases and J by 8 bases, 8 bases remained unmatched. DNA for the CDR3: TGTGCCAGCAGTTTATCGGTCGGACAGGGGGCAGGAGAAAAACTGTTTTTT. Amino acids: CASSLSVGQGAGEKLFF.

This sequence joins TRBV6-6 and TRBJ1-2; D remains ambiguous. The germline V and J ends were trimmed by 5 bases and 3 bases, with 10 bases remaining between them. Germline CDR1 and CDR2: MNHNY and SVGAGI (reference sequence). The CDR3 length is 13 residues. CDR3 sequence reads: CASSPPQDYGYTF. As DNA, the CDR3 is TGTGCCAGCAGTCCCCCCCAGGACTATGGCTACACCTTC.

V usage is TRBV4-2 and J usage is TRBJ1-4; 7 positions agree with TRBD1. The CDR3 totals 15 residues. Germline V gene data show CDR1 as LGHNA and CDR2 as YNFKEQ. The J segment lost 6 bases and the V segment lost 1 base, leaving 5 bases of the junction unmatched. CDR3: CASSQGQGRDEKLFF. DNA of the CDR3: TGTGCCAGCAGCCAAGGACAGGGAAGGGATGAAAAACTGTTTTTT.

This chain connects TRBV4-1 to TRBJ2-2, with 9 bases lining up with TRBD1. Trimming removed 4 bases from V and 4 bases from J; junction bases left unmatched: 7. In germline, CDR1 is MGHRA, CDR2 YSYEKL. CDR3 size: 16 residues. The CDR3 nucleotides are TGCGCCAGCAGCCTAACAGGACAGGGGATCACCGGGGAGCTGTTTTTT. Protein product: CASSLTGQGITGELFF.

V and J are TRBV7-2 and TRBJ2-1, with 8 nucleotides matching TRBD2. The ends lost 3 bases at V and 9 bases at J; junction bases unmatched: 13. Germline values: CDR1 SGHTA, CDR2 FQGNSA. The CDR3 runs 16 residues. The CDR3 reads CASSFPGGAQQSEQFF. The CDR3 bases are TGTGCCAGCAGCTTCCCGGGGGGGGCTCAACAAAGTGAGCAGTTCTTC. Supplemented by reference TRBV7-2 and TRBJ2-1, the full variable domain reads GAGVSQSPSNKVTEKGKDVELRCDPISGHTALYWYRQSLGQGLEFLIYFQGNSAPDKSGLPSDRFSAERTGGSVSTLTIQRTQQEDSAVYLCASSFPGGAQQSEQFFGPGTRLTVL.

The chain employs TRBV5-1 and TRBJ2-1, with D tentatively TRBD1 or TRBD2 (5 bases each). Germline V gene lookup returns CDR1 SGHRS and CDR2 YFSETQ. Trimming took off 3 bases at V and 8 bases at J, with 9 bases between the two ends. This CDR3 is built from 12 residues. DNA of the CDR3: TGCGCCAGCAGCTGGGACCCCGATGAGCAGTTCTTC. It translates to CASSWDPDEQFF. Complete variable domain (other parts from reference TRBV5-1 and TRBJ2-1): KAGVTQTPRYLIKTRGQQVTLSCSPISGHRSVSWYQQTPGQGLQFLFEYFSETQRNKGNFPGRFSGRQFSNSRSEMNVSTLELGDSALYLCASSWDPDEQFFGPGTRLTVL.

The chain employs TRBV5-8 and TRBJ1-2; 10 bases fit TRBD1. The germline V gene has CDR1 SGHTS and CDR2 YDEGEE. With V trimmed by 1 base and J by 2 bases, 8 bases remained unmatched. The CDR3 totals 17 residues. CDR3 protein: CASSLRQGANINYGYTF. The CDR3 nucleotides read TGTGCCAGCAGCTTGAGACAGGGGGCGAATATCAACTATGGCTACACCTTC. Supplemented by reference TRBV5-8 and TRBJ1-2, the full variable domain reads EAGVTQSPTHLIKTRGQQATLRCSPISGHTSVYWYQQALGLGLQFLLWYDEGEERNRGNFPPRFSGRQFPNYSSELNVNALELEDSALYLCASSLRQGANINYGYTFGSGTRLTVV.